These T cell receptor beta chains were read from a single sample in a study of PD-1 blockade in classical Hodgkin lymphoma. Libraries were prepared by immunoSEQ multiplex PCR; TCRdb keeps only in-frame clonotypes and omits some of them. The data contain about 64,000 clones, about 90% of them singletons. Here the sequenced sample was peripheral blood mononuclear cells (PBMCs), taken before the fourth cycle of nivolumab. The receptors shown here come from a human donor with classical Hodgkin lymphoma. CDR3s include the opening cysteine and the closing phenylalanine or tryptophan. D genes are given only for firm matches. Clone sizes are given selectively: once, few, many, or a class where the clone is expanded.

v_gene: TRBV5-1; len: 18; j_gene: TRBJ2-7; abundance: -; d_gene: TRBD2; CDR3nt: TGCGCCAGCAGCTTGACGGTGCTAGCGGGGACTCATGCCTACGAGCAGTACTTC; CDR3aa: CASSLTVLAGTHAYEQYF
v_gene: TRBV13; len: 17; j_gene: TRBJ1-1; abundance: -; d_gene: -; CDR3nt: TGTGCCAGCAGCTTAGTGCAATCTCGCCTACGCGGCGGTTGGGCTTTCTTT; CDR3aa: CASSLVQSRLRGGWAFF
v_gene: TRBV30; len: 10; j_gene: TRBJ1-1; abundance: -; d_gene: -; CDR3nt: TGTGCCGCCGACGATTATAAAGCTTTCTTT; CDR3aa: CAADDYKAFF
v_gene: TRBV30; len: 11; j_gene: TRBJ1-6; abundance: -; d_gene: -; CDR3nt: TGTGCCTGGGGAGGGAATTCACCCCTCCACTTT; CDR3aa: CAWGGNSPLHF
v_gene: TRBV5-1; len: 15; j_gene: TRBJ1-4; abundance: -; d_gene: -; CDR3nt: TGCGCCAGCAGCTTGGGCTTGGGGACTGGTGAAAAACTGTTTTTT; CDR3aa: CASSLGLGTGEKLFF
v_gene: TRBV4-1; len: 18; j_gene: TRBJ1-4; abundance: -; d_gene: -; CDR3nt: TGCGCCAGCAGCCTAAACCCGTTCAAGGGGGTGGCTAATGAAAAACTGTTTTTT; CDR3aa: CASSLNPFKGVANEKLFF
v_gene: TRBV18; len: 14; j_gene: TRBJ2-3; abundance: -; d_gene: -; CDR3nt: TGTGCCAGCTCATGGCGATCTAGCACAGATACGCAGTATTTT; CDR3aa: CASSWRSSTDTQYF
v_gene: TRBV6-5; len: 15; j_gene: TRBJ2-3; abundance: once; d_gene: -; CDR3nt: TGTGCCAGCAGTTACTTAGGGAGTCGCACAGATACGCAGTATTTT; CDR3aa: CASSYLGSRTDTQYF
v_gene: TRBV9; len: 14; j_gene: TRBJ2-5; abundance: -; d_gene: -; CDR3nt: TGTGCCAGCAGCGTAGTAGGGGCCGGGGAGACCCAGTACTTC; CDR3aa: CASSVVGAGETQYF
v_gene: TRBV21-1; len: 14; j_gene: TRBJ2-3; abundance: -; d_gene: -; CDR3nt: TGTGCCAGCAGCAAAGAAAGTACCACAGATACGCAGTATTTT; CDR3aa: CASSKESTTDTQYF
v_gene: TRBV6-6; len: 14; j_gene: TRBJ1-1; abundance: -; d_gene: -; CDR3nt: TGTGCCAGCAGCATCCGACAGTTAGGGGCTGAAGCTTTCTTT; CDR3aa: CASSIRQLGAEAFF
v_gene: TRBV30; len: 13; j_gene: TRBJ1-5; abundance: -; d_gene: -; CDR3nt: TGTGCCTGGAGTGCTGATAGCAATCAGCCCCAGCATTTT; CDR3aa: CAWSADSNQPQHF
v_gene: TRBV7-3; len: 15; j_gene: TRBJ1-2; abundance: -; d_gene: -; CDR3nt: TGTGCCAGCAGTCCAGACCCCTTATCATTGGGAGGCTACACCTTC; CDR3aa: CASSPDPLSLGGYTF
v_gene: TRBV19; len: 15; j_gene: TRBJ2-6; abundance: -; d_gene: TRBD1; CDR3nt: TGTGCCAGTAGTATCACAGGGGCTGGGGCCAACGTCCTGACTTTC; CDR3aa: CASSITGAGANVLTF
v_gene: TRBV19; len: 16; j_gene: TRBJ2-1; abundance: -; d_gene: -; CDR3nt: TGTGCCAGTAGTATCCCACTCGACAGGTCCTACAATGAGCAGTTCTTC; CDR3aa: CASSIPLDRSYNEQFF
v_gene: TRBV6-1; len: 18; j_gene: TRBJ2-1; abundance: -; d_gene: TRBD2; CDR3nt: TGTGCCAGCAGTGAACACCTCTTTAGCGGGGGGGCGTACAATGAGCAGTTCTTC; CDR3aa: CASSEHLFSGGAYNEQFF
v_gene: TRBV19; len: 15; j_gene: TRBJ2-1; abundance: -; d_gene: TRBD1; CDR3nt: TGTGCCAGTAGTACCGCGGGACAGGGATCGGATGAGCAGTTCTTC; CDR3aa: CASSTAGQGSDEQFF
v_gene: TRBV28; len: 11; j_gene: TRBJ2-3; abundance: -; d_gene: -; CDR3nt: TGTGCCAGCAGTTTTCGCGACCGGGCGTATTTT; CDR3aa: CASSFRDRAYF
v_gene: TRBV15; len: 21; j_gene: TRBJ1-4; abundance: -; d_gene: -; CDR3nt: TGTGCCACCAGCACGATAATTCCGGAACAGGGAAGGGGATGGGTAGATGAAAAACTGTTTTTT; CDR3aa: CATSTIIPEQGRGWVDEKLFF
v_gene: TRBV6-1; len: 15; j_gene: TRBJ2-3; abundance: -; d_gene: TRBD1; CDR3nt: TGTGCCAGCAAGCGGGACAGGGGGACCACAGATACGCAGTATTTT; CDR3aa: CASKRDRGTTDTQYF
v_gene: TRBV10-1; len: 13; j_gene: TRBJ1-5; abundance: -; d_gene: -; CDR3nt: TGCGCCAGCAGTGCGGGAGCCAATCAGCCCCAGCATTTT; CDR3aa: CASSAGANQPQHF
v_gene: TRBV10-3; len: 14; j_gene: TRBJ1-5; abundance: once; d_gene: -; CDR3nt: TGTGCCATCAGTGAGTCTCTGGGGAATCAGCCCCAGCATTTT; CDR3aa: CAISESLGNQPQHF
v_gene: TRBV6-5; len: 13; j_gene: TRBJ1-1; abundance: -; d_gene: TRBD1; CDR3nt: TGTGCCAGCAGCCGCCTTCGGACAGGGGAGGCTTTCTTT; CDR3aa: CASSRLRTGEAFF
v_gene: TRBV6-1; len: 14; j_gene: TRBJ1-1; abundance: -; d_gene: TRBD1; CDR3nt: TGTGCCAGCAGGCGGACAGGGGAAGTGACTGAAGCTTTCTTT; CDR3aa: CASRRTGEVTEAFF
v_gene: TRBV5-1; len: 13; j_gene: TRBJ2-3; abundance: -; d_gene: TRBD2; CDR3nt: TGCGCCAGCAGCGCCGGACTAGCGGATACGCAGTATTTT; CDR3aa: CASSAGLADTQYF
v_gene: TRBV6-1; len: 11; j_gene: TRBJ1-1; abundance: -; d_gene: -; CDR3nt: TGTGCCAGCACCCCGAACACTGAAGCTTTCTTT; CDR3aa: CASTPNTEAFF
v_gene: TRBV19; len: 13; j_gene: TRBJ2-1; abundance: -; d_gene: TRBD1; CDR3nt: TGTGCCAGTAGTCTACAGGGGAACAATGAGCAGTTCTTC; CDR3aa: CASSLQGNNEQFF
v_gene: TRBV2; len: 15; j_gene: TRBJ2-1; abundance: -; d_gene: TRBD2; CDR3nt: TGTGCCAGCAGTGAAGGGCTAGCGGGGGGTAAGGAGCAGTTCTTC; CDR3aa: CASSEGLAGGKEQFF